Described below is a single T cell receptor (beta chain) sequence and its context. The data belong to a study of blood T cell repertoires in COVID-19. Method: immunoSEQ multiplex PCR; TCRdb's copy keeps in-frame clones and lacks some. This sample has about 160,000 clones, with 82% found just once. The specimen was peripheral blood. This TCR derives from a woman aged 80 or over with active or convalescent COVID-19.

The CDR3 DNA follows: TGTGCCATCAGTGAGTCGATAAGCAGGGGAGAAGCTGAAGCTTTCTTT. Its protein product is CAISESISRGEAEAFF. The chain links TRBV10-3 to TRBJ1-1; weak D call: TRBD1 (6 bases). Germline V gene data show CDR1 as ENHRY and CDR2 as SYGVKD. V lost 0 bases and J 6 bases, leaving 17 bases between the germline ends. The CDR3 runs 16 residues.